This T cell receptor (beta chain) derives from a study of OX40 agonist ivuxolimab in advanced cancers. The wider study: Every 2 weeks, patients got intravenous ivuxolimab at one of six dose levels (0.01-10 mg/kg). Study-wide points: The 0.1-3.0 mg/kg partial responders had among the lowest clonal expansion.

Sequencing was performed with immunoSEQ multiplex PCR; in TCRdb, only in-frame clones are kept and a portion is missing. The data contain 30,000 or so clones, roughly 80% of them singletons. The V gene's germline CDR1 is SGDLS and CDR2 YYNGEE. V was cut by 3 bases and J by 7 bases, with 12 bases left in between. This CDR3 is 13 amino acids long. With regard to this clone: Its antigen is unidentified.

The TCR sequence derives from an adult with an advanced solid tumor such as melanoma, head and neck, liver or kidney cancer. The sample consisted of CD4+ or CD8+ T cells sorted from blood, taken in a trial of the OX40 agonist ivuxolimab. V usage is TRBV9 and J usage is TRBJ2-3; unclear D gene. The CDR3 DNA sequence: TGTGCCAGCAGCGAGCCCCCCGGAAATACGCAGTATTTT. Translating gives CASSEPPGNTQYF. The whole variable domain, remainder taken from reference TRBV9 and TRBJ2-3, is DSGVTQTPKHLITATGQRVTLRCSPRSGDLSVYWYQQSLDQGLQFLIQYYNGEERAKGNILERFSAQQFPDLHSELNLSSLELGDSALYFCASSEPPGNTQYFGPGTRLTVL.